Each of the 20 T cell receptor beta chains below was sequenced from the same sample in a study of CD8+CD57+ T cells in acquired aplastic anemia. TCR beta VDJ and CDR3 profiling used genomic DNA as template. TCRdb ran MiXCR on the reads and lists one entry per CDR3 protein. There are hundreds of thousands of distinct CDR3 sequences in the sample; 82% occur only once, and approximately 42% lies in the top ten. By flow cytometry, patients selected for sequencing had shown an expansion of CD8+CD57+ cells. Sequencing was performed on sorted CD4+, CD8+, or CD8+CD57+ T cells (not recorded which) from PBMCs. Receptors were obtained from a human donor with aplastic anemia.

This clonotype was observed at least ten times. A junction end diverges from the germline sequence, so it may reflect a read error. The genes are TRBV7-9 and TRBJ2-3; D possibly matches TRBD1 or TRBD2 (5 bases each). Germline assignment: CDR1 SEHNR and CDR2 FQNEAQ (reference sequence). This CDR3 comprises 15 residues. CDR3 nucleotide sequence: TGTGCCAGCAGCTTAGCGGGTAGCTACGGGGCCAACGTCTACTTC. Translation gives CASSLAGSYGANVYF.

The genes are TRBV2 and TRBJ1-6, with D possibly TRBD1 on 5 matching bases. Germline CDR1 and CDR2: SNHLY and FYNNEI. The CDR3 length is 13 residues. The ends were cut back, 10 bases at V and 8 bases at J, with 15 bases in the middle. The DNA of the CDR3 is TGTGCCAACAGGCCCGGGGCGGATTCACCCCTCCACTTT. It encodes CANRPGADSPLHF.

The chain links TRBV7-3 to TRBJ1-6, with a weak D call TRBD1 (5 bases). Germline V gene lookup returns CDR1 SGHTA and CDR2 FQGTGA. The CDR3 covers 15 residues. V lost 5 bases and J 6 bases, leaving 14 bases between the germline ends. In nucleotides, the CDR3 is TGTGCCAGCAGCCATCCCGGGGGGACTAATTCACCCCTCCACTTT. Translated, it gives CASSHPGGTNSPLHF.

This clonotype was recorded a few times. No DNA is shown, since the ends of the CDR3 on it are uncertain; the CDR3 is the one TCRdb lists. The chain couples TRBV7-9 to TRBJ2-5; TRBD1, the table's D call, was not compared with the DNA. The CDR3 comprises 15 residues, both ends counted. Per the germline V gene, CDR1 is SEHNR and CDR2 is FQNEAQ (reference sequence). CDR3 protein: CASSSTNGQQHFGYF.

V is TRBV7-8 and J is TRBJ2-1; either TRBD1 or TRBD2 may fit D (6 bases each). Germline CDR1 is SGHVS and CDR2 is FQNEAQ. CDR3 length equals 14 residues. V dropped 5 bases and J dropped 6 bases, with 14 bases sitting between them. The CDR3 loop reads CASSLGGSLNEQFF. The CDR3 DNA reads as TGTGCCAGCAGCCTGGGGGGCTCCCTCAATGAGCAGTTCTTC.

The V call is TRBV12-3 or TRBV12-4, the J call TRBJ2-5; 8 bases map to TRBD2. The better agreement between TRBJ2-7 and the DNA end casts doubt on the J call. This CDR3 contains 13 residues. The CDR3 DNA sequence: TGTGCCAGTGCTCGGGGGGGCAGGTACGAGCAGTACTTC. Translated, it gives CASARGGRYEQYF.

This clonotype is a singleton in its sample. The genes are TRBV9 and TRBJ1-2, with a weak D call TRBD1 (6 bases). The germline V gene encodes CDR1 SGDLS and CDR2 YYNGEE. The CDR3 length is 14 residues. V gave up 7 bases and J gave up 10 bases, with 23 bases separating them. The CDR3 coding sequence is TGTGCCAGCTTCCGGGACGGGGGGCGCGGGTACTACACCTTC. It specifies CASFRDGGRGYYTF.

The chain recombines TRBV15 with TRBJ2-5, with a tentative D call TRBD2 (7 bases). V lost 5 bases to trimming and J lost 5 bases, with 15 bases between them. The CDR3 runs to 14 residues. CDR1 and CDR2 (germline): LNHNV, YYDKDF (reference sequence). CDR3 DNA sequence: TGTGCCACCAGCGGGGGGGGGCGCTGGGAGACCCAGTACTTC. Translating gives CATSGGGRWETQYF. Full variable domain (remainder filled in from reference TRBV15 and TRBJ2-5): DAMVIQNPRYQVTQFGKPVTLSCSQTLNHNVMYWYQQKSSQAPKLLFHYYDKDFNNEADTPDNFQSRRPNTSFCFLDIRSPGLGDTAMYLCATSGGGRWETQYFGPGTRLLVL.

The rearrangement uses TRBV7-9 and TRBJ2-3; D may be TRBD1 or TRBD2 (5 bases each). The germline V and J ends were trimmed by 3 bases and 15 bases, with 22 bases remaining between them. From germline, CDR1 is SEHNR and CDR2 FQNEAQ (reference sequence). The CDR3 length is 14 residues. The CDR3 region is CASSFEGFTEAFYF. For the CDR3, the DNA is TGTGCCAGCAGCTTTGAGGGGTTCACTGAAGCGTTCTATTTT.

A note on this clonotype: The conserved closing phenylalanine or tryptophan is absent in this CDR3, likely reflecting a read error. Because the CDR3's place on the DNA is in doubt, the DNA is left out and the CDR3 is given as listed by TCRdb. This rearrangement joins TRBV7-9 to TRBJ2-1. The CDR3 numbers 13 amino acids, ends counted. Germline CDR1 is SEHNR and CDR2 is FQNEAQ (reference sequence). The chain's CDR3 is CASSLGPVDQQFG.

As concerns this clonotype: The CDR3 does not end in the conserved phenylalanine or tryptophan, so this is likely a read error. The limits of the CDR3 on the DNA are not certain, so only TCRdb's listed CDR3 is given. The chain couples TRBV2 to TRBJ2-1; the table's D call, TRBD1, was not checked against the DNA. The CDR3 length is 13 residues, termini included. Germline V gene data show CDR1 as SNHLY and CDR2 as FYNNEI. The CDR3 protein is CASSDGGVDEKTV.

V is TRBV5-6 and J is TRBJ1-5; no clear D. V dropped 4 bases and J dropped 2 bases, with 10 bases sitting between them. The CDR3 spans 14 residues. Per germline, CDR1 SGHDT and CDR2 YYEEEE. The CDR3 DNA is TGTGCCAGCAGCCATGCTTATGGCAATCAGCCCCAGCATTTT. The encoded protein is CASSHAYGNQPQHF.

The genes are TRBV7-3 and TRBJ1-1; D unresolved. CDR1 SGHTA and CDR2 FQGTGA come from the germline V gene. Trimming stripped 3 bases from V and 12 bases from J, with 23 bases between. The CDR3 extends over 15 amino acids. CDR3 sequence: CASSFSLTWKTAPFF. In DNA form, the CDR3 reads TGTGCCAGCAGCTTTAGTCTGACATGGAAAACGGCACCTTTCTTT.

A remark on this clonotype: Being one base from a much bigger clone, this may be a read error. The chain joins TRBV9 to TRBJ1-6; 7 positions agree with TRBD1. The germline V gene has CDR1 SGDLS and CDR2 YYNGEE. V trimming: 0 bases; J trimming: 13 bases; junction bases outside the gene matches: 13. The CDR3 covers 16 residues. As DNA, the CDR3 is TGTGCCAGCAGCGTAGGGGGACAGACCACAGATACGCCCCTCCACTTT. Translated, it gives CASSVGGQTTDTPLHF. Looking up the rest from reference TRBV9 and TRBJ1-6 gives the full variable domain: DSGVTQTPKHLITATGQRVTLRCSPRSGDLSVYWYQQSLDQGLQFLIQYYNGEERAKGNILERFSAQQFPDLHSELNLSSLELGDSALYFCASSVGGQTTDTPLHFGNGTRLTVT.

This clonotype appeared once. The V and J genes are TRBV9 and TRBJ2-1, with 8 nucleotides matching TRBD2. CDR1 and CDR2 (germline): SGDLS, YYNGEE. The CDR3 sequence is 15 residues long. V lost 8 bases to trimming and J lost 4 bases; unmatched junction nucleotides: 11. CDR3 protein: CASSVAGRSYNEQFF. The DNA for the CDR3 is TGTGCCAGTAGTGTAGCGGGGAGATCGTACAATGAGCAGTTCTTC.

In its sample, this clonotype was seen a few times. The chain is built from TRBV15 and TRBJ2-5; tentatively, D is TRBD1 or TRBD2 (5 bases each). Near its end, the DNA agrees better with TRBJ2-1, so the J call may be wrong. The CDR3 length is 14 residues. CDR1 LNHNV and CDR2 YYDKDF come from the germline V gene (reference sequence). The CDR3 nucleotides read TGTGCCACCAGCGGCCGGGGCCTGGCCGATGAGCAGTTCTTC. Its translation is CATSGRGLADEQFF.

This rearrangement joins TRBV9 to TRBJ2-3, with D maybe TRBD2 (6 bases). The germline V gene encodes CDR1 SGDLS and CDR2 YYNGEE. V gave up 4 bases and J gave up 13 bases, with 22 bases separating them. The CDR3 totals 14 residues. The CDR3 protein is CASSLSAGNTGEYF. DNA for the CDR3: TGTGCCAGCAGCTTATCAGCGGGTAACACCGGGGAGTATTTT.

A word on this clonotype: An end of the junction does not agree with germline; a read error may underlie this. V usage is TRBV7-9 and J usage is TRBJ2-1; D not resolved. The CDR3 covers 14 residues. Germline CDR1 is SEHNR and CDR2 is FQNEAQ (reference sequence). The CDR3 DNA sequence: TGTGCCAGCAGTTGGGAAAGAGGCAGGAATGAGGAGTTCTTC. Its translation: CASSWERGRNEEFF.

A remark on this clonotype: The CDR3 carries no conserved terminal phenylalanine or tryptophan, so it likely arises from a read error. Because the CDR3's place on the DNA is in doubt, the DNA is left out and the CDR3 is given as listed by TCRdb. The CDR3 region is CASSQNQGGSGEL. The chain uses TRBV7-9 and TRBJ1-5; the table names TRBD1, a call not compared with the DNA. Termini included, the CDR3 measures 13 amino acids. Germline V gene sequence: CDR1 SEHNR, CDR2 FQNEAQ (reference sequence).

This clonotype was counted once. Because the CDR3 is missing its conserved closing phenylalanine or tryptophan, this is likely a read error. The DNA is left out, because the CDR3 cannot be placed on it with certainty; the CDR3 is given as TCRdb lists it. V and J are TRBV2 and TRBJ2-6; the table's D call, TRBD1, has no DNA check behind it. The CDR3 comprises 16 residues, both ends counted. CDR1 and CDR2 (germline): SNHLY, FYNNEI. The CDR3 sequence: CASGVAGSYTQYFLTC.